These 28 T cell receptor beta chains share one sample of origin, sequenced in a study of T cells in Graves' hyperthyroidism and ophthalmopathy. The CDR3 regions of TCR beta were amplified from RNA transcripts. First-round RT-PCR with HTBI primers amplified the TCR CDR3 region. MiXCR was run by TCRdb on the multiplex PCR reads, yielding one entry per CDR3 protein. The repertoire has about half a million distinct CDR3 sequences, 15% to 20% of them found once; the top ten carry about 45%. Material for sequencing was blood. The receptors originated from a man between 35 and 55 years old with Graves' ophthalmopathy.

This clonotype came up a few times. This chain uses TRBV7-2 with TRBJ2-1; 11 bases align to TRBD2. This CDR3 spans 15 amino acids. The germline V gene has CDR1 SGHTA and CDR2 FQGNSA. The trim removed 2 bases at V and 8 bases at J, leaving 5 bases unmatched. CDR3 bases: TGTGCCAGCAGCTTAAGACTAGCGGGAAACTATGAGCAGTTCTTC. Its protein is CASSLRLAGNYEQFF.

Regarding this clonotype: A much larger clone differs by one base, so this may be a read error. The CDR3 end shows no conserved phenylalanine or tryptophan, and so a read error is likely. This chain joins TRBV12-3 or TRBV12-4 and TRBJ2-7; TRBD1 aligns across 7 bases. Trimming at V came to 5 bases and at J to 6 bases, leaving 7 bases not matched to a gene. The CDR3 sequence is 13 residues long. In DNA, the CDR3 is TGTGCCAGCAGTCCACCCGGGACAGTCGAGCAGTACCTC. It codes for CASSPPGTVEQYL.

This clonotype was counted ten times or more. The rearrangement uses TRBV7-2 and TRBJ2-5; the D is unclear. The CDR3 is 14 amino acids. Between the trimmed V and J ends, which lost 7 bases and 1 base, there was a span of 13 bases. Germline-derived CDR1 and CDR2 are SGHTA and FQGNSA. This CDR3 is CASTKPGLQETQYF. DNA of the CDR3: TGTGCCAGCACCAAACCGGGCCTCCAAGAGACCCAGTACTTC.

This clonotype came up many times. This chain joins TRBV12-3 or TRBV12-4 and TRBJ1-2, with 9 positions matching TRBD1. V lost 3 bases to trimming and J lost 6 bases; unmatched junction nucleotides: 5. This CDR3 spans 14 amino acids. The CDR3 bases are TGTGCCAGCAGTTTTGGGGGACAGGGCAATGGCTACACCTTC. Its protein product is CASSFGGQGNGYTF.

This chain links TRBV7-8 with TRBJ2-7; TRBD2 agrees at 7 bases. Germline V gene sequence: CDR1 SGHVS, CDR2 FQNEAQ. V lost 1 base, J lost 6 bases, and 3 bases stayed unmatched. CDR3 length: 13 residues. The CDR3 sequence: CASSLGGGTEQYF. CDR3 coding DNA: TGTGCCAGCAGCTTAGGGGGGGGTACCGAGCAGTACTTC.

This clonotype was counted a few times. The CDR3 DNA sequence: TGTGCCAGCAGCCCGCAAGGGCGGGAGTGGACCGATGAGCAGTTCTTC. It codes for CASSPQGREWTDEQFF. The J gene is TRBJ2-1, the V gene TRBV9; the match to TRBD2 covers 7 bases. CDR1 is SGDLS and CDR2 is YYNGEE in the germline V gene. Losses at the gene ends were 4 bases for V and 8 bases for J; bases not matched to a gene: 15. The CDR3 consists of 16 residues.

In this sample, this clonotype turned up once. With a much larger clone just one base away, this may be a read error. The chain has TRBV25-1 and TRBJ1-5, with 9 bases matching TRBD1. V was pared by 10 bases and J by 3 bases, with 7 bases of the junction left unmatched. CDR3 length equals 14 residues. Germline lookup yields CDR1 MGHDK and CDR2 SYGVNS. Here the CDR3 DNA reads TGTGCCAACGGAAACAGGGGGCTCAATCAGCCCCAGCATTTT. Protein: CANGNRGLNQPQHF.

This chain connects TRBV6-1 to TRBJ1-1; 11 bases are shared with TRBD1. Germline V gene data show CDR1 as MNHNS and CDR2 as SASEGT. This CDR3 is 17 amino acids long. J lost 2 bases, V lost 6 bases, and 11 bases had no gene match. The CDR3 reads CASRSGTGGIRNTEAFF. In DNA form, the CDR3 reads TGTGCCAGCAGGTCCGGGACAGGGGGGATACGCAACACTGAAGCTTTCTTT.

This rearrangement joins TRBV11-1 to TRBJ2-3; D unresolved. The germline V gene has CDR1 SGHAT and CDR2 FQDESV (reference sequence). There are 14 residues in the CDR3. The ends were cut back, 5 bases at V and 3 bases at J, with 12 bases in the middle. CDR3 sequence (DNA): TGTGCCAGCAGCCCCTCCGCCGCGACAGATACGCAGTATTTT. This gives the protein CASSPSAATDTQYF.

This clonotype was found many times. This chain links TRBV2 with TRBJ2-5; D is possibly TRBD2 (5 bases). Deletions cut 6 bases from V and 6 bases from J, with 17 bases between. The CDR3 covers 14 residues. Germline loops: CDR1 SNHLY, CDR2 FYNNEI. The CDR3 nucleotides read TGTGCCAGCAGGGACTCTCAGCACGGAAAGACCCAGTACTTC. Protein: CASRDSQHGKTQYF.

This clonotype occurred a few times. This chain uses TRBV29-1 with TRBJ2-7; 9 bases match TRBD2. Germline-derived CDR1 and CDR2 are SQVTM and ANQGSEA. There are 13 residues in the CDR3. V dropped 4 bases and J dropped 3; count of bases not matched to a gene: 4. The CDR3 here is CSVVGREGYEQYF. CDR3 DNA: TGCAGCGTTGTGGGGCGGGAGGGCTACGAGCAGTACTTC.

This rearrangement joins TRBV19 to TRBJ1-2, with D tentatively TRBD1 (6 bases). V gave up 6 bases and J gave up 4 bases, with 12 bases separating them. CDR1 is LNHDA, CDR2 SQIVND, per germline (reference sequence). The CDR3 spans 13 residues. This CDR3 reads CASSRTGTYGYTF. CDR3 nucleotide sequence: TGTGCCAGTAGCCGTACAGGGACCTATGGCTACACCTTC.

This clonotype appeared a few times. This chain connects TRBV29-1 to TRBJ2-7; the match to TRBD1 covers 7 bases. Germline V gene data show CDR1 as SQVTM and CDR2 as ANQGSEA. The CDR3 has 14 residues. Losses at the gene ends were 1 base for V and 0 bases for J; bases not matched to a gene: 3. Written as DNA, the CDR3 is TGCAGCGTTGAAGTGACAGGGCCCTCCTACGAGCAGTACTTC. Translated: CSVEVTGPSYEQYF.

A few counts support this clonotype. The rearrangement joins TRBV20-1 to TRBJ2-2; TRBD2 matches 9 bases. The V segment lost 0 bases and the J segment 4 bases; nucleotides outside the gene matches: 9. CDR3 length: 17 residues. Germline V gene sequence: CDR1 DFQATT, CDR2 SNEGSKA (reference sequence). CDR3 amino acids: CSARDGAGGGFTGELFF. In DNA, the CDR3 is TGCAGTGCTAGAGATGGAGCGGGGGGCGGATTCACCGGGGAGCTGTTTTTT.

This clonotype was detected only a few times. The J gene is TRBJ1-1, the V gene TRBV3-1; TRBD1 matches 7 bases. The CDR3 has 14 residues. Germline loops: CDR1 LGHDT, CDR2 YNNKEL (reference sequence). J gave up 9 bases and V 1 base, and 8 bases lay outside the gene matches. CDR3 region: CASSQAGDRTKAFF. The CDR3 DNA reads TGTGCCAGCAGCCAAGCGGGGGACAGAACTAAAGCTTTCTTT.

This clonotype was seen a handful of times. The chain uses TRBV15 and TRBJ2-1, with D uncertain. There are 12 residues in the CDR3. Trimming pared 0 bases from V and 9 bases from J, leaving 6 bases between. CDR1 is LNHNV, CDR2 YYDKDF, per germline (reference sequence). Here the CDR3 DNA reads TGTGCCACCAGCAGAGAAGTCGGTGAGCAGTTCTTC. Protein: CATSREVGEQFF. Combining the CDR3 with reference TRBV15 and TRBJ2-1 gives the whole variable domain DAMVIQNPRYQVTQFGKPVTLSCSQTLNHNVMYWYQQKSSQAPKLLFHYYDKDFNNEADTPDNFQSRRPNTSFCFLDIRSPGLGDTAMYLCATSREVGEQFFGPGTRLTVL.

This rearrangement joins TRBV20-1 to TRBJ2-7; 9 bases are shared with TRBD2. CDR3 length: 15 amino acids. After removal of 1 base from V and 4 bases from J, the junction contained 8 bases not matched to a gene. Germline V gives CDR1 DFQATT, CDR2 SNEGSKA (reference sequence). The CDR3 coding sequence is TGCAGTGCTAGAGTGGCGGGGGGGCCTATATACGAGCAGTACTTC. It encodes CSARVAGGPIYEQYF.

This clonotype was found a few times. The chain joins TRBV6-1 to TRBJ2-7, with TRBD2 matching 7 bases. After removal of 6 bases from V and 7 bases from J, the junction contained 12 bases not matched to a gene. Germline-derived CDR1 and CDR2 are MNHNS and SASEGT. This CDR3 is built from 14 residues. CDR3 loop: CASSLGGDLGEQYF. CDR3 nucleotides: TGTGCCAGCAGCCTGGGGGGGGATCTTGGGGAGCAGTACTTC.

The CDR3 spells CASSSTGGQETQYF. CDR3 nucleotide sequence: TGTGCCAGTAGTTCGACAGGGGGTCAAGAGACCCAGTACTTC. The V and J genes are TRBV19 and TRBJ2-5, with TRBD1 matching over 9 bases. Losses at the gene ends were 5 bases for V and 2 bases for J; bases not matched to a gene: 3. The CDR3 is 14 amino acids. The germline gives CDR1 LNHDA, CDR2 SQIVND (reference sequence).

The chain has TRBV5-1 and TRBJ2-1, with D maybe TRBD2 (6 bases). This CDR3 has 16 amino acids. Trimming shortened V by 4 bases and J by 8 bases, and 22 bases separated the two germline ends. From germline, CDR1 is SGHRS and CDR2 YFSETQ. CDR3 bases: TGCGCCAGCAGCCGGGACCGCGCGGTTGGGGGGTATGAGCAGTTCTTC. It encodes CASSRDRAVGGYEQFF.

V is TRBV5-5 and J is TRBJ2-6, with D uncertain. The CDR3 consists of 13 residues. Trimming removed 5 bases from V and 3 bases from J, with 6 bases in between. Germline-derived CDR1 and CDR2 are SGHKS and YYEKEE (reference sequence). The CDR3 sequence is CASRTVGANVLTF. The CDR3, as DNA: TGTGCCAGCAGGACGGTTGGGGCCAACGTCCTGACTTTC.

Many counts were recorded for this clonotype. This rearrangement joins TRBV2 to TRBJ2-2, with TRBD2 matching over 7 bases. V shed 3 bases and J 5 bases; nucleotides not matched to a gene: 9. The CDR3 has 16 amino acids. The germline V gene encodes CDR1 SNHLY and CDR2 FYNNEI. The CDR3 nucleotides read TGTGCCAGCAGTGATCCTAAAGCGGGGTGGACCGGGGAGCTGTTTTTT. It is translated as CASSDPKAGWTGELFF. Drawing the rest from reference TRBV2 and TRBJ2-2, the complete variable domain is EPEVTQTPSHQVTQMGQEVILRCVPISNHLYFYWYRQILGQKVEFLVSFYNNEISEKSEIFDDQFSVERPDGSNFTLKIRSTKLEDSAMYFCASSDPKAGWTGELFFGEGSRLTVL.

This clonotype was detected many times. The chain links TRBV18 to TRBJ1-2; D not resolved. Between the trimmed V and J ends, which lost 3 bases and 3 bases, there was a span of 14 bases. The CDR3 has 15 amino acids. CDR1 is KGHSH, CDR2 LQKENI, per germline. CDR3 DNA sequence: TGTGCCAGCTCACCTCGGGAGGGAAGTTACTATGGCTACACCTTC. Amino acids: CASSPREGSYYGYTF.

At least ten counts were recorded for this clonotype. The V and J genes are TRBV2 and TRBJ2-7; TRBD1 matches at 9 bases. CDR1 and CDR2 from the germline V gene are SNHLY and FYNNEI. J lost 3 bases, V lost 8 bases, and 8 bases had no gene match. The CDR3 is 14 amino acids. In DNA, the CDR3 is TGTGCCAGCCGAACCGGGACAGGGATCTACGAGCAGTACTTC. It translates to CASRTGTGIYEQYF.

The V gene is TRBV20-1, the J gene TRBJ2-5; no clear D. V was clipped by 3 bases and J by 5 bases, with 4 bases between them. Germline CDR1 reads DFQATT; CDR2 reads SNEGSKA (reference sequence). The CDR3 has 10 amino acids. The CDR3 DNA follows: TGCAGTGCTAGTTTGGAGACCCAGTACTTC. Translation gives CSASLETQYF.

The chain carries TRBV6-5 and TRBJ2-2, with 8 positions matching TRBD2. V shed 0 bases, J shed 6 bases, and the junction held 6 bases outside the gene matches. The CDR3 length is 16 residues. Germline CDR1 and CDR2: MNHEY and SVGAGI. CDR3 sequence: CASSYSVVAGPGELFF. CDR3 coding DNA: TGTGCCAGCAGTTACTCGGTGGTAGCGGGACCCGGGGAGCTGTTTTTT.

This clonotype showed up many times. The chain combines TRBV30 with TRBJ2-2, with D tentatively TRBD1 (6 bases). The CDR3 covers 12 residues. CDR1 is GTSNPN, CDR2 SVGIG, per germline (reference sequence). V lost 5 bases, J lost 3 bases, and 7 bases lay in between. Here the CDR3 DNA reads TGTGCCTGGGGACAGTACACCGGGGAGCTGTTTTTT. Its protein product is CAWGQYTGELFF.

This clonotype was detected many times. The chain links TRBV6-1 to TRBJ1-1, with TRBD1 matching over 7 bases. V gave up 7 bases and J gave up 10 bases; unmatched junction bases: 12. The germline CDR1 and CDR2 sequences are MNHNS and SASEGT. The CDR3 has 13 residues. The CDR3, as DNA: TGTGCCAGCACCCTGACAGGGACTTGGCCAGCTTTCTTT. Its translation is CASTLTGTWPAFF.